This section outlines one T cell receptor beta chain sequence together with its context. This specimen belongs to a study of graft-versus-host responses after intestinal transplantation. Here immunoSEQ multiplex PCR was the method, and the copy in TCRdb shows in-frame clones only, minus some. Of nearly 25,000 clones in the sample, approximately 40% are singletons; the top ten hold around 0.66%. The length of the CDR3 is 15 residues. V lost 1 base and J lost 4, with 12 bases in between. Germline loops: CDR1 ENHRY, CDR2 SYGVKD. This clonotype was sampled from a human patient who received an intestinal transplant. This chain joins TRBV10-3 and TRBJ2-3; a weak D match, TRBD1 (6 bases). The sequencing here drew on alloreactive CD4+ T cells from a mixed lymphocyte reaction culture, taken before intestinal transplant. The sample's subset: CFSE-low proliferating T cells sorted from roughly six-day pre-transplant mixed lymphocyte reaction (GvH or HvG direction). The CDR3 here is CAISEFQGWADTQYF. The CDR3 DNA is TGTGCCATCAGTGAGTTTCAGGGGTGGGCAGATACGCAGTATTTT.